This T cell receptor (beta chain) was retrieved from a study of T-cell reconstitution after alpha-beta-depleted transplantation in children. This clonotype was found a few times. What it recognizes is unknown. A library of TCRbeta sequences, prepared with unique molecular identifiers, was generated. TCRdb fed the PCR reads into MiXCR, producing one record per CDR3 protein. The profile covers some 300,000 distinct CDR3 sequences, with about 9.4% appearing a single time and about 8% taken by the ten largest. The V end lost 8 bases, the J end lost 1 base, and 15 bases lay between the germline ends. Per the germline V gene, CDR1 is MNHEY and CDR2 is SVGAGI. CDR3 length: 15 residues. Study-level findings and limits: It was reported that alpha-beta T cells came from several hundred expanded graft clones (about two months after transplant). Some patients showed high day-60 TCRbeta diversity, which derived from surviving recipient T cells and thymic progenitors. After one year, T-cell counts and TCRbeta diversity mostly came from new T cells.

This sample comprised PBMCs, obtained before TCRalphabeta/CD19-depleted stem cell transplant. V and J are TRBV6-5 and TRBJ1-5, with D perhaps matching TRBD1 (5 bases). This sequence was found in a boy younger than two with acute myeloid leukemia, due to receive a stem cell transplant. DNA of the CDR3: TGTGCCAGCGTTCCGGGACCCCGAAGCAATCAGCCCCAGCATTTT. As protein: CASVPGPRSNQPQHF.